This TCR beta chain was profiled in a study of glioma-infiltrating T cells. Looking at the study overall: Glioma patients had dexamethasone for six or fewer days before surgery. Whole-study results and caveats: Shared blood CDR3 signature motifs marked patients with low tissue-blood divergence.

On this clonotype: Its target is unknown.

Germline CDR1 DFQATT, CDR2 SNEGSKA (reference sequence). There are 13 residues in the CDR3. Trimming pared 5 bases from V and 8 bases from J, leaving 16 bases between. TCR alpha and beta CDR3 regions were amplified from RNA using iRepertoire nested multiplex PCR. Tissue mRNA or PBMC total RNA, roughly 90-450 ng, went into one-step reverse transcription and amplification. TCRdb re-called the multiplex PCR reads with MiXCR, one entry per CDR3 protein. The sample lists 300,000 to 400,000 distinct CDR3 sequences; 41% were seen once. Sequencing was performed on glioma tissue, nonneoplastic brain tissue, or PBMCs (not recorded which). This TCR derives from a human donor with low-grade glioma or glioblastoma, undergoing nonglioma brain surgery, or in good health (not recorded which). V gene TRBV20-1 combines with J gene TRBJ2-1; no clear D. The CDR3 region is CSAPGPDRYEQFF. As DNA, the CDR3 is TGCAGTGCTCCCGGCCCTGACCGCTATGAGCAGTTCTTC.